Listed below are T cell receptor beta chains from one sample, sequenced in a study of control samples from healthy donors and cancer patients. The repertoire was sequenced with immunoSEQ multiplex PCR; TCRdb's copy has only in-frame clones and lacks some. The sample holds 65,000 to 80,000 clones, about nine tenths seen once. Sequencing was done on a sample of PBMCs. The receptors come from a woman between 50 and 59 years old with colorectal cancer. The CDR3 runs from the conserved cysteine through the conserved F or W. A D gene is named only where the DNA matches it firmly. Clone size is stated in some rows and not others, as once, few, many or a class when expanded.

V	J	size	D	CDR3	DNA
TRBV4-1	TRBJ2-2	.	TRBD2	CASSPLGTSGGTGELFF	TGCGCCAGCAGCCCACTCGGGACTAGCGGGGGGACCGGGGAGCTGTTTTTT
TRBV6-5	TRBJ2-2	.	TRBD2	CASSLAGGPGELFF	TGTGCCAGTTCCTTGGCGGGGGGGCCCGGGGAGCTGTTTTTT
TRBV10-3	TRBJ2-3	.	.	CAISEPDSSGTDTQYF	TGTGCCATCAGTGAGCCTGACAGCTCCGGCACAGATACGCAGTATTTT
TRBV7-2	TRBJ1-1	.	.	CASNKNGGGNQNTEAFF	TGTGCCAGCAACAAAAATGGCGGGGGAAATCAAAACACTGAAGCTTTCTTT
TRBV6-2/TRBV6-3	TRBJ1-1	.	.	CASSYSGKTEAFF	TGTGCCAGCAGTTACTCAGGGAAGACTGAAGCTTTCTTT
TRBV28	TRBJ1-4	.	TRBD1	CASSEKNRGEKLFF	TGTGCCAGCAGTGAAAAAAACAGGGGAGAAAAACTGTTTTTT
TRBV19	TRBJ1-2	once	TRBD1	CASSIGQGYYGYTF	TGTGCCAGTAGTATCGGACAGGGGTACTATGGCTACACCTTC
TRBV19	TRBJ1-6	.	.	CASNYPGDNSPLHF	TGTGCCAGTAACTACCCGGGGGATAATTCACCCCTCCACTTT
TRBV6-5	TRBJ1-1	once	.	CASKAILYPGAFF	TGTGCCAGCAAGGCCATCCTCTACCCGGGGGCTTTCTTT
TRBV30	TRBJ1-1	once	TRBD1	CAWNREGAAFF	TGTGCCTGGAACAGGGAGGGGGCCGCTTTCTTT
TRBV6-5	TRBJ2-2	once	.	CASSRGAANPGELFF	TGTGCCAGCAGCCGGGGGGCGGCGAACCCCGGGGAGCTGTTTTTT
TRBV28	TRBJ2-3	.	.	CASRRGGLADTQYF	TGTGCCAGCAGAAGGGGGGGCCTCGCAGATACGCAGTATTTT
TRBV20-1	TRBJ2-1	.	TRBD2	CSASISGDPYNEQFF	TGCAGTGCTAGTATTAGCGGGGACCCCTACAATGAGCAGTTCTTC
TRBV6-2/TRBV6-3	TRBJ1-2	.	.	CASSPGDDYGYTF	TGTGCCAGCAGCCCTGGAGATGACTATGGCTACACCTTC
TRBV13	TRBJ1-1	.	TRBD1	CASSFRTGNTEAFF	TGTGCCAGCAGCTTCCGGACAGGGAACACTGAAGCTTTCTTT
TRBV19	TRBJ1-5	once	TRBD1	CASSTSGGRSNQPQHF	TGTGCCAGTAGTACCTCAGGGGGCCGGAGCAATCAGCCCCAGCATTTT
TRBV5-8	TRBJ1-4	.	.	CASSLQGEKLFF	TGTGCCAGCAGCCTTCAGGGCGAAAAACTGTTTTTT
TRBV3-1/TRBV3-2	TRBJ1-2	.	.	CASSQRVTVYGYTF	TGTGCCAGCAGCCAACGAGTCACGGTCTATGGCTACACCTTC
TRBV24-1	TRBJ2-2	.	.	CATSDLRGPNTGELFF	TGTGCCACCAGTGATTTACGGGGACCGAACACCGGGGAGCTGTTTTTT
TRBV10-1	TRBJ2-2	.	TRBD1	CASSPTGVGTGELFF	TGCGCCAGCAGTCCCACAGGGGTCGGCACCGGGGAGCTGTTTTTT
TRBV6-1	TRBJ2-1	.	.	CASSDWDNLYNEQFF	TGTGCCAGCAGTGATTGGGACAACCTCTACAATGAGCAGTTCTTC
TRBV25-1	TRBJ1-1	.	.	CASRSGDLGAFF	TGTGCCAGCAGATCTGGGGACCTTGGAGCTTTCTTT
TRBV6-5	TRBJ2-6	.	.	CASKGSPSGANVLTF	TGTGCCAGCAAGGGGTCACCCTCTGGGGCCAACGTCCTGACTTTC
TRBV4-3	TRBJ2-1	.	.	CASSQERGNEQFF	TGCGCCAGCAGCCAAGAAAGAGGCAATGAGCAGTTCTTC
TRBV28	TRBJ1-1	.	TRBD1	CASSDQQGSPEAFF	TGTGCCAGCAGCGATCAACAGGGGAGCCCTGAAGCTTTCTTT
TRBV2	TRBJ1-2	.	.	CASLIRGLIYGYTF	TGTGCCAGCCTGATACGGGGGCTGATCTATGGCTACACCTTC
TRBV29-1	TRBJ1-2	.	.	CSVPDPGYTF	TGCAGCGTTCCCGACCCGGGCTACACCTTC
TRBV6-6	TRBJ1-1	.	.	CASSYSGGVEAFF	TGTGCCAGCAGTTACAGCGGGGGGGTTGAAGCTTTCTTT
TRBV30	TRBJ1-1	.	.	CAWSVRQTRREAFF	TGTGCCTGGAGTGTAAGGCAAACGCGCCGTGAAGCTTTCTTT
TRBV19	TRBJ1-5	.	.	CASSNIQGGSNQPQHF	TGTGCCAGTAGTAATATACAAGGAGGGAGCAATCAGCCCCAGCATTTT
TRBV19	TRBJ2-2	.	.	CASRGPNTGELFF	TGTGCCAGTAGAGGCCCGAACACCGGGGAGCTGTTTTTT
TRBV5-8	TRBJ2-3	.	TRBD2	CASSPRGGGLSTDTQYF	TGTGCCAGCAGCCCCCGGGGGGGAGGACTCAGCACAGATACGCAGTATTTT
TRBV7-7	TRBJ2-3	.	.	CASSPGPTTITDTQYF	TGTGCCAGCAGCCCGGGCCCCACGACGATCACAGATACGCAGTATTTT
TRBV18	TRBJ1-1	.	.	CASSPGRGTEAFF	TGTGCCAGCTCACCAGGAAGGGGCACTGAAGCTTTCTTT
TRBV4-2	TRBJ1-5	.	TRBD1	CASSRVGDRGNQPQHF	TGTGCCAGCAGCCGTGTCGGGGACAGGGGCAATCAGCCCCAGCATTTT
TRBV5-6	TRBJ1-2	.	.	CASRNRFEPFFANYGYTF	TGTGCCAGCAGGAACCGCTTCGAGCCCTTTTTTGCTAACTATGGCTACACCTTC
TRBV7-8	TRBJ1-5	.	.	CASSLARQAGNQPQHF	TGTGCCAGCAGCTTAGCGCGACAGGCAGGGAATCAGCCCCAGCATTTT
TRBV7-6	TRBJ2-3	.	.	CASSSTGIKFTDTQYF	TGTGCCAGCAGTTCAACAGGGATTAAGTTCACAGATACGCAGTATTTT
TRBV7-6	TRBJ2-3	.	.	CASSLAYSSTDTQYF	TGTGCCAGCAGCCTAGCGTACTCTAGCACAGATACGCAGTATTTT
TRBV19	TRBJ1-2	.	.	CASSPAGALYGYTF	TGTGCCAGTAGCCCTGCAGGGGCGCTCTATGGCTACACCTTC
TRBV4-1	TRBJ2-1	medium-sized	.	CASSQHLPGGKNEQFF	TGCGCCAGCAGCCAACACCTACCGGGTGGGAAGAATGAGCAGTTCTTC
TRBV6-5	TRBJ2-5	once	TRBD1	CASSWTGDQETQYF	TGTGCCAGCAGCTGGACAGGGGACCAAGAGACCCAGTACTTC
TRBV7-9	TRBJ2-2	.	.	CASSSQGNTGELFF	TGTGCCAGCAGCTCTCAGGGAAACACCGGGGAGCTGTTTTTT
TRBV6-2/TRBV6-3	TRBJ2-2	.	.	CASSYGPGFRLLAGELFF	TGTGCCAGCAGTTATGGCCCCGGGTTCCGACTACTCGCCGGGGAGCTGTTTTTT
TRBV5-1	TRBJ1-2	.	.	CASSQGPYGYTF	TGCGCCAGCAGCCAGGGTCCCTATGGCTACACCTTC
TRBV10-3	TRBJ1-3	.	TRBD1	CAISEQGERNTIYF	TGTGCCATCAGTGAACAGGGGGAAAGGAACACCATATATTTT
TRBV12-3/TRBV12-4	TRBJ1-2	once	.	CASSLPPNYGYTF	TGTGCCAGCAGCCTCCCGCCTAACTATGGCTACACCTTC
TRBV10-1	TRBJ1-6	.	TRBD1	CASGTGGNNSPLHF	TGCGCCAGTGGGACAGGTGGGAATAATTCACCCCTCCACTTT